These T cell receptor beta chains were read from a single sample in a study of T cell responses to AZD1222 COVID-19 vaccine. Profiled with immunoSEQ multiplex PCR; TCRdb holds only in-frame clones, not every one. The table lists under 200,000 clones, around 87% of them singletons, with under 3.5% in the top ten. Source: peripheral blood, taken on day 0 of MenACWY control vaccination. The origin of the receptors is an adult in good health. The CDR3 runs from the conserved cysteine through the conserved F or W. A D gene is named only where the DNA matches it firmly. Clone size appears in some rows only: once, few, many, or a class for an expanded clone.

NA	NA	TRBJ2-7	TRBV5-4	TGTGCCAGCAGCGCCCGGGCAGGGGACGAGCAGTACTTC	CASSARAGDEQYF
NA	NA	TRBJ2-7	TRBV3-1/TRBV3-2	TGTGCCAGCAGCCAGTCCTCCGTTTTCGAGCAGTACTTC	CASSQSSVFEQYF
NA	NA	TRBJ2-5	TRBV9	TGTGCCAGCGCGGGGGAGACCCAGTACTTC	CASAGETQYF
TRBD2	NA	TRBJ2-2	TRBV7-3	TGTGCCAGCAGCTCCATAGCGGGAGACTGGACCGGGGAGCTGTTTTTT	CASSSIAGDWTGELFF
TRBD1	NA	TRBJ1-1	TRBV27	TGTGCCAGCAGTGCCTCCACAGGGGGCTTGAGGAACACTGAAGCTTTCTTT	CASSASTGGLRNTEAFF
NA	NA	TRBJ1-2	TRBV27	TGTGCCAGCTATTCTCGGAGGGGCGGTGGCTACACCTTC	CASYSRRGGGYTF
NA	NA	TRBJ2-2	TRBV2	TGTGCCAGCAGTGAGCTGAGGGAAACCGGGGAGCTGTTTTTT	CASSELRETGELFF
NA	NA	TRBJ1-2	TRBV11-2	TGTGCCAGCAGCGTTACAGGGCTAAGTGGCTACACCTTC	CASSVTGLSGYTF
TRBD1	NA	TRBJ2-7	TRBV7-9	TGTGCCAGCAGCTTAACTGGACAGGGATCCGAGCAGTACTTC	CASSLTGQGSEQYF
NA	NA	TRBJ1-2	TRBV5-5	TGTGCCAGCAGCTTGGCTGCGACTAACTATGGCTACACCTTC	CASSLAATNYGYTF
NA	NA	TRBJ2-7	TRBV7-3	TGTGCCAGCAGCTTTGAGGCGACAGGCTACGAGCAGTACTTC	CASSFEATGYEQYF
NA	NA	TRBJ2-6	TRBV15	TGTGCCACCGAAAGACGGCGAGACTCTGGGGCCAACGTCCTGACTTTC	CATERRRDSGANVLTF
NA	NA	TRBJ2-7	TRBV4-2	TGTGCCAGCAGCCAAGATTTAATAGCGGAGCAGTACTTC	CASSQDLIAEQYF
NA	NA	TRBJ1-1	TRBV7-9	TGTGCCAGCAGCTTGATGGACACTGAAGCTTTCTTT	CASSLMDTEAFF
NA	NA	TRBJ1-1	TRBV7-9	TGTGCCAGCAGCTTGCTCTCCTGGGATACTGAAGCTTTCTTT	CASSLLSWDTEAFF
NA	NA	TRBJ1-2	TRBV4-3	TGCGCCAGCAGCCCTCAGGTTAACTATGGCTACACCTTT	CASSPQVNYGYTF
NA	NA	TRBJ2-2	TRBV7-9	TGTGCCAGTCGAGCAGGGGAGGGCACCGGGGAGCTGTTTTTT	CASRAGEGTGELFF
TRBD1	NA	TRBJ1-5	TRBV2	TGTGCCAGCAGGGAAACAGGGGGCGGCCAGCCCCAGCATTTT	CASRETGGGQPQHF
TRBD1	many	TRBJ1-2	TRBV28	TGTGCCAGCAGTTTGGGACAGGGGGCCTATGGCTACACCTTC	CASSLGQGAYGYTF
TRBD2	NA	TRBJ2-3	TRBV27	TGTGCCAGCAGTCTCCAACTAGCGGCCGCCACAGATACGCAGTATTTT	CASSLQLAAATDTQYF
TRBD2	NA	TRBJ2-7	TRBV5-4	TGTGCCAGCAGCCACGGGACTAGCGGGAGGGCCGGCTCCTACGAGCAGTACTTC	CASSHGTSGRAGSYEQYF
TRBD1	NA	TRBJ1-1	TRBV6-2/TRBV6-3	TGTGCCAGCAGCCCACAGGGGAGAAAGGGTTACACTGAAGCTTTCTTT	CASSPQGRKGYTEAFF
TRBD1	NA	TRBJ1-2	TRBV6-1	TGTGCCAGCAGTGAGGGGACAGGGACGGATGGCTACACCTTC	CASSEGTGTDGYTF
TRBD1	many	TRBJ1-4	TRBV18	TGTGCCAGCTCACCTCAAGGACAGGTGGGAAAACTGTTTTTT	CASSPQGQVGKLFF
NA	NA	TRBJ1-1	TRBV10-3	TGTGCCATCAGCGGGTCCCAAACTGAAGCTTTCTTT	CAISGSQTEAFF
NA	NA	TRBJ1-5	TRBV10-3	TGTGCCATCAGTGAACTCGGGGATCAGCCCCAGCATTTT	CAISELGDQPQHF
NA	NA	TRBJ2-3	TRBV7-9	TGTGCCAGCAGCTTAGTAGGCACAGATACGCAGTATTTT	CASSLVGTDTQYF
TRBD1	NA	TRBJ1-1	TRBV29-1	TGCAGCGTTGAACAGGGGGCCCGGAACACTGAAGCTTTCTTT	CSVEQGARNTEAFF
TRBD2	NA	TRBJ2-7	TRBV6-2/TRBV6-3	TGTGCCAGCAGTTACCCCCGGGGGGGAGGGGAGCAGTACTTC	CASSYPRGGGEQYF
TRBD2	NA	TRBJ2-7	TRBV19	TGTGCCAGTAGTTTCCGCGGGGGGGACGAGCAGTACTTC	CASSFRGGDEQYF
NA	once	TRBJ1-3	TRBV9	TGTGCCAGCAGCGGAATTACTGGAAACACCATATATTTT	CASSGITGNTIYF
NA	NA	TRBJ1-5	TRBV19	TGTGCCAGTAGTATCCGGGGTGAAAATCAGCCCCAGCATTTT	CASSIRGENQPQHF
TRBD2	NA	TRBJ2-5	TRBV11-2	TGTGCCAGCAGCTTAGGTGTGAGCGGGAACCACCAAGAGACCCAGTACTTC	CASSLGVSGNHQETQYF
NA	NA	TRBJ1-2	TRBV9	TGTGCCAGCAGCTCACTCCGGACAGACGGCTACACCTTC	CASSSLRTDGYTF
NA	NA	TRBJ1-2	TRBV27	TGTGCCAGCAAGTCCCAAGGCGCCGGAGGCTACACCTTC	CASKSQGAGGYTF
NA	NA	TRBJ1-2	TRBV27	TGTGCCAGCAGAAGGGCTCAAGCGGGCTATGGCTACACCTTC	CASRRAQAGYGYTF
NA	few	TRBJ1-2	TRBV5-5	TGTGCCAGCAGCTTGGAGGCGGGCTATGGCTACACCTTC	CASSLEAGYGYTF
TRBD1	NA	TRBJ2-5	TRBV5-1	TGCGCCAGCAGCGGGGGACAGGGGGCCGAGACCCAGTACTTC	CASSGGQGAETQYF
NA	NA	TRBJ2-7	TRBV19	TGTGCCAGTACTCCAGGGAGCTCCTACGAGCAGTACTTC	CASTPGSSYEQYF
TRBD1	NA	TRBJ2-3	TRBV4-2	TGTGCCAGCAGCCTAAGGACAGGGAGCACAGATACGCAGTATTTT	CASSLRTGSTDTQYF
TRBD1	few	TRBJ1-5	TRBV7-9	TGTGCCAGCAGCCAGGGACAGGGGAATCAGCCCCAGCATTTT	CASSQGQGNQPQHF
NA	NA	TRBJ2-5	TRBV14	TGTGCCAGCAGCCAAGACGTCGGGATCCAAGAGACCCAGTACTTC	CASSQDVGIQETQYF
NA	NA	TRBJ2-7	TRBV7-2	TGTGCCAGCAGCTTATTGGCTGGGGGGTCAATCGAGCAGTACTTC	CASSLLAGGSIEQYF
TRBD1	NA	TRBJ1-5	TRBV28	TGTGCCAGCAGTTTCCCAGGGGGGCCAAGCAATCAGCCCCAGCATTTT	CASSFPGGPSNQPQHF
NA	NA	TRBJ2-7	TRBV7-9	TGTGCCAGCAGCTTAGAGGTGGAATCCTACGAGCAGTACTTC	CASSLEVESYEQYF
TRBD1	NA	TRBJ1-4	TRBV6-1	TGTGCCAGCAGTGATGGGACAGAAAATGAAAAACTGTTTTTT	CASSDGTENEKLFF
NA	NA	TRBJ2-3	TRBV6-5	TGTGCCAGCAGGAACCGTCTAGGAGTCACAGATACGCAGTATTTT	CASRNRLGVTDTQYF